This T cell receptor (beta chain) was documented in a study of OX40 agonist ivuxolimab in advanced cancers. Study-wide background: The study gave patients intravenous ivuxolimab at 0.01 to 10 mg/kg every 2 weeks. Aged roughly 23 to 85 with a mean of roughly 65 years, they were approximately 79% male.

The germline gives CDR1 MNHEY, CDR2 SVGAGI. This CDR3 is 13 amino acids long. The ends were cut back, 4 bases at V and 8 bases at J, with 12 bases in the middle. Systemic immunosuppression or autoimmune disease history was grounds to exclude patients. Assay: immunoSEQ multiplex PCR; the TCRdb copy retains only in-frame clones and omits some. The sample holds tens of thousands of clones, approximately 87% seen once. The receptor comes from an adult with an advanced solid tumor such as melanoma, head and neck, liver or kidney cancer. The chain couples TRBV6-5 to TRBJ2-1, with D hard to call. Sequencing was performed on CD4+ or CD8+ T cells sorted from blood, taken in a trial of the OX40 agonist ivuxolimab. In nucleotides, the CDR3 is TGTGCCAGCAGTTCTCCCCTGGGTGATGAGCAGTTCTTC. As protein: CASSSPLGDEQFF.